This T cell receptor (beta chain) is drawn from a study of CD8+ T cells in alopecia areata. Study-wide context: The study gave tofacitinib for 6 to 18 months, then 6 months off drug.

cDNA reverse transcribed from extracted RNA served as the sequencing template. Libraries were prepared by immunoSEQ multiplex PCR; TCRdb keeps only in-frame clonotypes and omits some of them. The top ten clones hold roughly 4.2% of a sample with around 210,000 clones, about three fifths of them seen once. CDR3 length: 12 amino acids. Trimming took off 3 bases at V and 8 bases at J, with 11 bases between the two ends. The germline CDR1 and CDR2 sequences are SGHDT and YYEEEE. Treatment reported: oral pan-JAK inhibitor, 5-10 mg twice daily. Collected material from alopecia areata patients comprised lesional scalp punch biopsies and peripheral blood. Findings of the study overall: How baseline CD8+ expansion relates to response remains uncertain (there was one nonresponder). A great number of expanded lesional clones endured in scalp and blood during tofacitinib.

For this clone: As yet, its antigen is unknown.

This chain links TRBV5-6 with TRBJ1-2; D is undetermined. The sequences come from CD4+ T cells sorted from blood, collected at week 4, from a patient treated with tofacitinib. The source of this sequence is a human donor with alopecia areata. CDR3 protein: CASSSDKAGYTF. CDR3 coding DNA: TGTGCCAGCAGCTCGGATAAGGCCGGCTACACCTTC.